One sample yielded the 20 T cell receptor beta chains listed below, sequenced in a study of Ad26.COV2.S vaccination and SARS-CoV-2 variants. Only in-frame clones appear in the TCRdb table, and some are missing; sequencing was by immunoSEQ multiplex PCR. The repertoire consists of 400,000 to 450,000 clones, with around 92% occurring once and the leading ten covering about 1.7%. Treatment specified: around 19 received Ad26.COV2.S at low or high dose, single or two shots; a few received placebo; per-sample allocation not given. Sampling was done on day 63 after the first vaccine or placebo injection. The sample was peripheral blood, taken in a trial of Ad26.COV2.S vaccine versus placebo. Source of these receptors: a person between 18 and 60 years old who received the Ad26.COV2.S COVID-19 vaccine or a placebo.

CDR3 in amino acids: CASSPAGGVYNEQFF. In nucleotides, the CDR3 is TGTGCCAGCAGCCCCGCCGGGGGGGTCTACAATGAGCAGTTCTTC. This chain links TRBV28 with TRBJ2-1, with 8 bases identical to TRBD2. Germline values: CDR1 MDHEN, CDR2 SYDVKM. The ends lost 6 bases at V and 3 bases at J; junction bases unmatched: 7. CDR3 length equals 15 residues.

The V and J genes are TRBV11-2 and TRBJ1-6; D is ambiguous. Trimming removed 0 bases from V and 7 bases from J, with 13 bases in between. This CDR3 contains 16 residues. Per the germline V gene, CDR1 is SGHAT and CDR2 is FQNNGV. DNA of the CDR3: TGTGCCAGCAGCTTAGATTTTCGTCTAGGGAATTCACCCCTCCACTTT. This gives the protein CASSLDFRLGNSPLHF.

V and J are TRBV7-2 and TRBJ1-1; D is unclear. This CDR3 has 13 residues. Deletions cut 1 base from V and 11 bases from J, with 14 bases between. Germline V gene data show CDR1 as SGHTA and CDR2 as FQGNSA. CDR3 in amino acids: CASSLEYPMWAFF. The CDR3 DNA is TGTGCCAGCAGCTTAGAGTATCCCATGTGGGCTTTCTTT. The full variable domain, its missing parts supplied by reference TRBV7-2 and TRBJ1-1, is GAGVSQSPSNKVTEKGKDVELRCDPISGHTALYWYRQSLGQGLEFLIYFQGNSAPDKSGLPSDRFSAERTGGSVSTLTIQRTQQEDSAVYLCASSLEYPMWAFFGQGTRLTVV.

The chain employs TRBV11-2 and TRBJ2-1; 10 nucleotides line up with TRBD1. Germline trimming cut 4 bases from V and 9 bases from J; bases unmatched to any gene: 12. Germline CDR1 SGHAT, CDR2 FQNNGV. This CDR3 spans 16 amino acids. The CDR3 DNA follows: TGTGCCAGCAGCTCTCTCCGGGACAGGGGAATTGGTGAGCAGTTCTTC. Protein: CASSSLRDRGIGEQFF. The full variable domain, its missing parts supplied by reference TRBV11-2 and TRBJ2-1, is EAGVAQSPRYKIIEKRQSVAFWCNPISGHATLYWYQQILGQGPKLLIQFQNNGVVDDSQLPKDRFSAERLKGVDSTLKIQPAKLEDSAVYLCASSSLRDRGIGEQFFGPGTRLTVL.

The rearrangement joins TRBV28 to TRBJ1-2; D remains ambiguous. V was pared by 3 bases and J by 6 bases, with 14 bases between. This CDR3 comprises 14 residues. Germline CDR1 is MDHEN and CDR2 is SYDVKM. The CDR3 bases are TGTGCCAGCAGTTTCATCTTGGGCAGAGATGGCTACACCTTC. Translation gives CASSFILGRDGYTF.

The chain has TRBV6-2 or TRBV6-3 and TRBJ1-6; D may be TRBD1 (5 bases). Germline CDR1 and CDR2: MNHEY and SVGEGT. This CDR3 comprises 16 residues. Between the trimmed V and J ends, which lost 5 bases and 0 bases, there was a span of 11 bases. Written as DNA, the CDR3 is TGTGCCAGCAGTCCAGGGTGGGCCTCCTATAATTCACCCCTCCACTTT. Its translation: CASSPGWASYNSPLHF.

This chain connects TRBV2 to TRBJ2-7; D perhaps matches TRBD2 (6 bases). Germline CDR1 SNHLY, CDR2 FYNNEI. With 3 bases removed from V and 3 bases from J, the gap between germline ends came to 9 bases. This CDR3 has 13 amino acids. CDR3 residues: CASSDPGDYEQYF. DNA of the CDR3: TGTGCCAGCAGTGATCCGGGGGACTACGAGCAGTACTTC.

The chain combines TRBV19 with TRBJ2-7; D may correspond to TRBD1 or TRBD2 (5 bases each). Germline lookup yields CDR1 LNHDA and CDR2 SQIVND (reference sequence). With 5 bases removed from V and 4 bases from J, the gap between germline ends came to 18 bases. The CDR3 is made up of 15 amino acids. The CDR3, as DNA: TGTGCCAGTAGTGATATTACGGGGCTCAAATACGAGCAGTACTTC. Its translation: CASSDITGLKYEQYF.

This chain joins TRBV15 and TRBJ2-4; D ambiguous. Germline CDR1 reads LNHNV; CDR2 reads YYDKDF (reference sequence). The CDR3 consists of 19 residues. Trimming took 8 bases from V and 3 from J, leaving 29 bases between them. CDR3 in DNA: TGTGCCACCTTAGTAATACGTTGGGCGCAGCTGAAGGTCAAAAACATTCAGTACTTC. The encoded protein is CATLVIRWAQLKVKNIQYF.

This chain links TRBV6-2 or TRBV6-3 with TRBJ2-7, with 7 bases aligning to TRBD1. The junction had 7 bases not matched to a gene; V was cut back by 2 bases and J by 3 bases. Germline V lookup: CDR1 MNHEY, CDR2 SVGEGT. The CDR3 is 15 residues long. CDR3 nucleotide sequence: TGTGCCAGCAGTTACGGTGACAGGGTGATCTACGAGCAGTACTTC. This codes for CASSYGDRVIYEQYF.

This chain joins TRBV6-2 or TRBV6-3 and TRBJ1-2, with D possibly being TRBD1 (5 bases). Germline V lookup: CDR1 MNHEY, CDR2 SVGEGT. V lost 5 bases to trimming and J lost 4 bases, with 14 bases between them. The CDR3 totals 14 residues. The CDR3 DNA reads as TGTGCCAGCAGTCCCCAAAGGGGAATCTATGGCTACACCTTC. It translates to CASSPQRGIYGYTF.

This clone was counted a single time. The chain couples TRBV4-3 to TRBJ1-2; TRBD1 is a possible D gene (5 bases). Trimming shortened V by 4 bases and J by 8 bases, and 14 bases separated the two germline ends. This CDR3 is 13 amino acids long. Germline V gene sequence: CDR1 LGHNA, CDR2 YSLEER. CDR3 DNA sequence: TGCGCCAGCAGCCCCCGGGGCAGGGAAGGCTACACCTTC. This encodes CASSPRGREGYTF.

CDR3 sequence (DNA): TGTGCCAGCAGTTGGGAGACCGGGACAGCGAACACTGAAGCTTTCTTT. Its protein is CASSWETGTANTEAFF. The chain joins TRBV5-6 to TRBJ1-1; 7 bases fit TRBD1. The CDR3 extends over 16 amino acids. The V gene's germline CDR1 is SGHDT and CDR2 YYEEEE. The junction had 11 bases not matched to a gene; V was cut back by 5 bases and J by 1 base.

The rearrangement uses TRBV5-4 and TRBJ2-1; the D is unclear. The CDR3 has 11 residues. V dropped 1 base and J dropped 8 bases, with 4 bases sitting between them. Germline lookup yields CDR1 SGHNT and CDR2 YYREEE (reference sequence). The CDR3 sequence: CASSLYDEQFF. In nucleotides, the CDR3 is TGTGCCAGCAGCTTGTACGATGAGCAGTTCTTC.

The CDR3 sequence: CASSGTSRSYEQYF. In DNA, the CDR3 is TGTGCCAGCTCAGGGACTAGCCGCTCCTACGAGCAGTACTTC. The genes are TRBV18 and TRBJ2-7; TRBD2 aligns across 9 bases. V shed 5 bases and J 0 bases; nucleotides not matched to a gene: 2. The CDR3 contains 14 residues. Germline CDR1 KGHSH, CDR2 LQKENI.

The chain uses TRBV10-2 and TRBJ2-2; D gene uncertain. The V gene's germline CDR1 is WSHSY and CDR2 SAAADI. The CDR3 runs 13 residues. The V end lost 7 bases, the J end lost 2 bases, and 8 bases lay between the germline ends. The CDR3: CASTIRNTGELFF. The CDR3 nucleotides read TGCGCCAGCACAATAAGAAACACCGGGGAGCTGTTTTTT.

The V call is TRBV19, the J call TRBJ1-1; no clear D gene. The CDR3 is 13 amino acids. CDR1 LNHDA and CDR2 SQIVND come from the germline V gene (reference sequence). Trimming stripped 4 bases from V and 10 bases from J, with 16 bases between. CDR3 nucleotide sequence: TGTGCCAGTAGTACCGACCCTCCCCGGGGAGCTTTCTTT. Its translation: CASSTDPPRGAFF.

The chain uses TRBV7-6 and TRBJ2-5; D assignment may be TRBD1 or TRBD2 (5 bases each). V gave up 5 bases and J gave up 3 bases, with 13 bases separating them. The CDR3 runs 14 residues. Germline-derived CDR1 and CDR2 are SGHVS and FNYEAQ. The CDR3 loop is CASSQWVGEETQYF. DNA for the CDR3: TGTGCCAGCAGCCAATGGGTGGGGGAAGAGACCCAGTACTTC.

The chain couples TRBV19 to TRBJ2-2, with D possibly matching TRBD1 (6 bases). Germline assignment: CDR1 LNHDA and CDR2 SQIVND (reference sequence). Deletions cut 8 bases from V and 1 base from J, with 11 bases between. The CDR3 consists of 14 residues. The CDR3 reads CASHTGWNTGELFF. In nucleotides, the CDR3 is TGTGCCAGTCATACAGGGTGGAACACCGGGGAGCTGTTTTTT.

The chain employs TRBV7-2 and TRBJ2-3, with D unresolved. The V gene lost 1 base and the J gene lost 6 bases, with 11 bases spanning the gap. In germline, CDR1 is SGHTA, CDR2 FQGNSA. This CDR3 spans 14 amino acids. DNA for the CDR3: TGTGCCAGCAGCTTAGGTGGTAGCTCGGATACGCAGTATTTT. Amino acids: CASSLGGSSDTQYF.